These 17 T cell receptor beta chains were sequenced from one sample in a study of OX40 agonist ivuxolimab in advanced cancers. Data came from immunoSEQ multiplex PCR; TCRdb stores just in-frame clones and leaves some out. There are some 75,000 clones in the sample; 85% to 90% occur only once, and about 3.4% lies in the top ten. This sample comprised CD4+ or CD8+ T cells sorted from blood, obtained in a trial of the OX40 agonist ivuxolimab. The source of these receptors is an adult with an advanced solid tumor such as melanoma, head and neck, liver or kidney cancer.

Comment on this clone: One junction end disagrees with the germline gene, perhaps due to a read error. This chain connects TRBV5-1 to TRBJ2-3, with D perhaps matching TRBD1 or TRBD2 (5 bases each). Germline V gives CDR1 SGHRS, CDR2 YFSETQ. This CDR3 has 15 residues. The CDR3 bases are TGCGCCAGCAGGTTGGGGGACGGATACACAGATACGCAGTATTTT. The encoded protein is CASRLGDGYTDTQYF.

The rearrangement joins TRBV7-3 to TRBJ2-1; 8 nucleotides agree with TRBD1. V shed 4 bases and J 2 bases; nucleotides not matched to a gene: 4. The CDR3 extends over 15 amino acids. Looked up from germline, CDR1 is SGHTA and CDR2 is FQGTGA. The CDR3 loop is CASSSRTGTYNEQFF. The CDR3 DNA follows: TGTGCCAGCAGCTCCCGGACAGGGACCTACAATGAGCAGTTCTTC.

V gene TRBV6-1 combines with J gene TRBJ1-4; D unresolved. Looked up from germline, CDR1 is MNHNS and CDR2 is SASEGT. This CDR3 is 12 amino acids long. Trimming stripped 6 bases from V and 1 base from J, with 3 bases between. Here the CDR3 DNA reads TGTGCCAGCAGCCTAACTAATGAAAAACTGTTTTTT. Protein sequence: CASSLTNEKLFF.

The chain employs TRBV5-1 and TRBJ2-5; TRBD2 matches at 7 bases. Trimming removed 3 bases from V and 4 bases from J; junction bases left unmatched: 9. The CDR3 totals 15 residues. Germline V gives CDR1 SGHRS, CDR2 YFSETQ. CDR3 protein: CASSSTSLTTETQYF. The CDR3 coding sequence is TGCGCCAGCAGCTCGACTAGCTTAACAACAGAGACCCAGTACTTC.

The CDR3 nucleotides are TGTGCCAGCAGCCAAGATTTGGGGGGGTATGGCTACACCTTC. Protein sequence: CASSQDLGGYGYTF. V and J are TRBV4-2 and TRBJ1-2, with D possibly TRBD1 on 5 matching bases. Per the germline V gene, CDR1 is LGHNA and CDR2 is YNFKEQ. The V gene lost 0 bases and the J gene lost 5 bases, with 10 bases spanning the gap. The CDR3 is made up of 14 amino acids.

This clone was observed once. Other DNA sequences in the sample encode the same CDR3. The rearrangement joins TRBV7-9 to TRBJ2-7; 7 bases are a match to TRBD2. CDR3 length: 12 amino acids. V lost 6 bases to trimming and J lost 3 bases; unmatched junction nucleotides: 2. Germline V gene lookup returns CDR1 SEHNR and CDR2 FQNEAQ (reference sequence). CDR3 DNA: TGTGCCAGCAGTTCTAGCGGCTACGAGCAGTACTTC. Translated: CASSSSGYEQYF.

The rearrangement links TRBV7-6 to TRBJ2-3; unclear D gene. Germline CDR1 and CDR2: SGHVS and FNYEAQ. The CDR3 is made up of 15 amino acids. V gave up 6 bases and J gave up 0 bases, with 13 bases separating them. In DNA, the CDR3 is TGTGCCAGCAGGCCTAATCACCAAAGCACAGATACGCAGTATTTT. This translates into CASRPNHQSTDTQYF. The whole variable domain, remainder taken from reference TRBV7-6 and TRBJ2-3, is GAGVSQSPRYKVTKRGQDVALRCDPISGHVSLYWYRQALGQGPEFLTYFNYEAQQDKSGLPNDRFSAERPEGSISTLTIQRTEQRDSAMYRCASRPNHQSTDTQYFGPGTRLTVL.

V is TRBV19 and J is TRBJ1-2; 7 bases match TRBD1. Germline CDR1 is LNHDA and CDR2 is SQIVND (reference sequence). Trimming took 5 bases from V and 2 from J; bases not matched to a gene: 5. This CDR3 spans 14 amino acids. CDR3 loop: CASSLWDRNYGYTF. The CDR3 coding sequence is TGTGCCAGTAGTCTTTGGGACAGAAACTATGGCTACACCTTC.

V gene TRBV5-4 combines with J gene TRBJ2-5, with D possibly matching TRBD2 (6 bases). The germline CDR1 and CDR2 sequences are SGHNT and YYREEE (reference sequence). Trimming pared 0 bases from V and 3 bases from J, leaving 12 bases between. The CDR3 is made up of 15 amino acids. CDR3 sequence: CASSLAGRGEETQYF. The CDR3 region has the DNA TGTGCCAGCAGCTTGGCCGGGAGAGGGGAAGAGACCCAGTACTTC.

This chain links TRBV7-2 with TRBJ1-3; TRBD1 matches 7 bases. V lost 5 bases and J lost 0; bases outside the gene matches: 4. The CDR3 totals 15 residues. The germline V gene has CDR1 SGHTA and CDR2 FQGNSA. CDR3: CASSRRGSSGNTIYF. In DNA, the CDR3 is TGTGCCAGCAGCCGCAGGGGGAGCTCTGGAAACACCATATATTTT. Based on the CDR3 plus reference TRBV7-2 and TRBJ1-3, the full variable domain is GAGVSQSPSNKVTEKGKDVELRCDPISGHTALYWYRQSLGQGLEFLIYFQGNSAPDKSGLPSDRFSAERTGGSVSTLTIQRTQQEDSAVYLCASSRRGSSGNTIYFGEGSWLTVV.

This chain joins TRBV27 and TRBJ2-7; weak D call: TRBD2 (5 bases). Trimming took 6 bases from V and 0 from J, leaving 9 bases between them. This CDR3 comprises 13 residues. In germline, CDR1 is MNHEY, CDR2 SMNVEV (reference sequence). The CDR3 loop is CASSRTSSYEQYF. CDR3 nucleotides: TGTGCCAGCAGCCGAACTAGCTCCTACGAGCAGTACTTC.

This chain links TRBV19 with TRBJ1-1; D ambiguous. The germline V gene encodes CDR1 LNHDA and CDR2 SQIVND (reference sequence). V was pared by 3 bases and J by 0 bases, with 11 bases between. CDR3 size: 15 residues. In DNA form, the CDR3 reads TGTGCCAGTAGTATGAACAGCTTAATGAACACTGAAGCTTTCTTT. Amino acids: CASSMNSLMNTEAFF.

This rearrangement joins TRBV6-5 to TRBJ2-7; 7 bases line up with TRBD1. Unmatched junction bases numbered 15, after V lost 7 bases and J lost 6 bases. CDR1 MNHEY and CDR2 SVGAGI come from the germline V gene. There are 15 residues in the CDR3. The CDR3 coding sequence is TGTGCCAGCATTCGCAACAACAAAGGGGGCTCCGAGCAGTACTTC. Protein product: CASIRNNKGGSEQYF.

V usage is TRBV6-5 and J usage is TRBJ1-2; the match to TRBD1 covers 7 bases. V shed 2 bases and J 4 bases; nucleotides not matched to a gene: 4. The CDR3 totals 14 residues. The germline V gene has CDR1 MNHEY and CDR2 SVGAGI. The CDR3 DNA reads TGTGCCAGCAGTTACCCCGGACAGGCCTATGGCTACACCTTC. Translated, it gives CASSYPGQAYGYTF.

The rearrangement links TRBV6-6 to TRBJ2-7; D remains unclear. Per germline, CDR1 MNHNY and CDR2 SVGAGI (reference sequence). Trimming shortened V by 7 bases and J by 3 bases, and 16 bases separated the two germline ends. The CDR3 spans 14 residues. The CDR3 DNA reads TGTGCCAGCATTCCCGCTGTCAACCACTACGAGCAGTACTTC. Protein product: CASIPAVNHYEQYF.

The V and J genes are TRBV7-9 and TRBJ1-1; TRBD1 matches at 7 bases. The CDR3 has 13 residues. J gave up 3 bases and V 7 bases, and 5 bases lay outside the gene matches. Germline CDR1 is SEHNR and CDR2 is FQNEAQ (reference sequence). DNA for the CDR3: TGTGCCAGCACGAGAGGGGGCGACACTGAAGCTTTCTTT. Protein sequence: CASTRGGDTEAFF.

Here the CDR3 reads CASSQPKTSGHPYEQYF. In DNA, the CDR3 is TGTGCCAGCAGCCAACCGAAGACTAGCGGGCATCCCTACGAGCAGTACTTC. The gene calls are TRBV4-2 and TRBJ2-5; 10 nucleotides align to TRBD2. The assigned J gene may be wrong: the sequence end matches TRBJ2-7 better. The CDR3 totals 17 residues. The germline V gene encodes CDR1 LGHNA and CDR2 YNFKEQ.